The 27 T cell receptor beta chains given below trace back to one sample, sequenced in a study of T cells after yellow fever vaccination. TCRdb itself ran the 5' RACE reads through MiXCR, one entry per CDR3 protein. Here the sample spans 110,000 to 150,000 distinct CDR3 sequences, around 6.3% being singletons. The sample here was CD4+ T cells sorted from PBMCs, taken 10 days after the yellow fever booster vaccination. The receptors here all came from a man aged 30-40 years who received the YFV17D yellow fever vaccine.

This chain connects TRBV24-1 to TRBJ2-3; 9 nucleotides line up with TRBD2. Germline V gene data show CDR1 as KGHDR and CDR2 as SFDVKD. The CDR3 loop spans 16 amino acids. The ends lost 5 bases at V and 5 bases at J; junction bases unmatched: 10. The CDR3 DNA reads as TGTGCCACCAGTGTTTCTAGCGGGAATCGGAAAGATACGCAGTATTTT. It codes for CATSVSSGNRKDTQYF.

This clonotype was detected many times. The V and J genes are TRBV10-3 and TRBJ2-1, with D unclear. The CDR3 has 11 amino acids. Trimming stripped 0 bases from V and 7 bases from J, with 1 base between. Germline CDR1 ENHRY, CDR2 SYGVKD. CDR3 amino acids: CAISESNEQFF. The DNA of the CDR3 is TGTGCCATCAGTGAGTCTAATGAGCAGTTCTTC.

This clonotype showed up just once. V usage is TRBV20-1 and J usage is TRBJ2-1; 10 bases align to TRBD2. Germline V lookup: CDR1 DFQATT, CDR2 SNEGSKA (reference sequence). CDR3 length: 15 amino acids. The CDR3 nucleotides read TGCAGCGTCGCAGCTAGCGGGAGCAGATACAATGAGCAGTTCTTC. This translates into CSVAASGSRYNEQFF.

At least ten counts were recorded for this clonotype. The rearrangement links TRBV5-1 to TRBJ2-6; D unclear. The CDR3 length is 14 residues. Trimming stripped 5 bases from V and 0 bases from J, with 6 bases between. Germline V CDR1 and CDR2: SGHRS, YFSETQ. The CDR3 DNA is TGCGCCAGCAGATATCGCTCTGGGGCCAACGTCCTGACTTTC. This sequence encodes CASRYRSGANVLTF.

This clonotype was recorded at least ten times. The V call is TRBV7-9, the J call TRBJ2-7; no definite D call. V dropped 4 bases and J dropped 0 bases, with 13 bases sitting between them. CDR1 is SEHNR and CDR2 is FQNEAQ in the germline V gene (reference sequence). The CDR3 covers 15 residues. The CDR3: CASSSPNTISYEQYF. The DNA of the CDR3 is TGTGCCAGCAGCTCCCCGAACACCATCTCCTACGAGCAGTACTTC.

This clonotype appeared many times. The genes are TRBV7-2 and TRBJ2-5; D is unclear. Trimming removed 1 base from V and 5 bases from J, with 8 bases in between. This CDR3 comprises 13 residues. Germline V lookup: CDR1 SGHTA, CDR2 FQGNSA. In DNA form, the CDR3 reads TGTGCCAGCAGCTTAGGGGTTCGGGAGACCCAGTACTTC. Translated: CASSLGVRETQYF.

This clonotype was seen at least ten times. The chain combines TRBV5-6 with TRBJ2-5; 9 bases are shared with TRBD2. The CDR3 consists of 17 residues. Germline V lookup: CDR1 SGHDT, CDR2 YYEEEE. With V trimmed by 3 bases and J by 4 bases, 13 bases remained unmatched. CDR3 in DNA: TGTGCCAGCAGCTCGTACCGGACTAGCGCCTTGACAGAGACCCAGTACTTC. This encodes CASSSYRTSALTETQYF.

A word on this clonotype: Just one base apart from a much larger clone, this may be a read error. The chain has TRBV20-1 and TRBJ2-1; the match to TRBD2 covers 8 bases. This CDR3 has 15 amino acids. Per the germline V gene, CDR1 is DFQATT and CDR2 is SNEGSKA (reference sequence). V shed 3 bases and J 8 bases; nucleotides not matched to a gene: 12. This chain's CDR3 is CSARPPRGGFDEQFF. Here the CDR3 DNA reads TGCAGTGCTAGGCCTCCCCGGGGGGGTTTCGATGAGCAGTTCTTC.

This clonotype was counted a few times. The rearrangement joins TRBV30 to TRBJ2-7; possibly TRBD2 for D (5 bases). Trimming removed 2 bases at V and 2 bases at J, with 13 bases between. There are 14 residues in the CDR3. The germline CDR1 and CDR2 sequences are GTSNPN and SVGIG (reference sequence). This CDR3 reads CAWSKGGHTYEQYF. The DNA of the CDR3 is TGTGCCTGGAGTAAAGGAGGCCACACCTACGAGCAGTACTTC.

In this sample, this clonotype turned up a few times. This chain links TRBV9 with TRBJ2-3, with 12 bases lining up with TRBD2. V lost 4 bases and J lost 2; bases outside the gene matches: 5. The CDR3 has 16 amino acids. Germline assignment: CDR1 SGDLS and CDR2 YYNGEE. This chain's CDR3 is CASSYLAGGPTDTQYF. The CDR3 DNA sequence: TGTGCCAGCAGCTATCTAGCGGGAGGGCCCACAGATACGCAGTATTTT.

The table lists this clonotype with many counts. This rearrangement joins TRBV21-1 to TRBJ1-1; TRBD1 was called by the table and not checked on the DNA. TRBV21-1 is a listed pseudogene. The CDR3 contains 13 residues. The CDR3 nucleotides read TGTGCCAGCAGCTCCAGGGTTTTCAGGGAAGCTTTCTTT. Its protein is CASSSRVFREAFF.

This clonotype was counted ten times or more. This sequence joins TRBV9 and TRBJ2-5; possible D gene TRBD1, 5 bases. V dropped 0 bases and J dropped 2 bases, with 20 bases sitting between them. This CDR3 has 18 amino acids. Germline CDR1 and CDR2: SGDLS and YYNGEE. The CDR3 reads CASSVGLGYGQGQETQYF. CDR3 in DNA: TGTGCCAGCAGCGTAGGCCTGGGGTATGGACAAGGACAAGAGACCCAGTACTTC.

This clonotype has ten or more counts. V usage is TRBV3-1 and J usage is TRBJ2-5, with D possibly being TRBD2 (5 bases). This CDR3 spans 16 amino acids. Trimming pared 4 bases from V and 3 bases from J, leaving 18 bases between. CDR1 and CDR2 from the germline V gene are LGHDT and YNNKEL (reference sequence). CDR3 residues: CASSPYGLPRKETQYF. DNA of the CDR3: TGTGCCAGCAGCCCGTACGGACTTCCTCGAAAAGAGACCCAGTACTTC.

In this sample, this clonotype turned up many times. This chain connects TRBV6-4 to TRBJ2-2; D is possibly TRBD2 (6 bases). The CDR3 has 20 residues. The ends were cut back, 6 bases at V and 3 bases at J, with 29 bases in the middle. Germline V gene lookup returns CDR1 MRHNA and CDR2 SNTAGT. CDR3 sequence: CASSPPEGGGEIGDTGELFF. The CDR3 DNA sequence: TGTGCCAGCAGCCCCCCGGAGGGTGGAGGGGAGATTGGAGACACCGGGGAGCTGTTTTTT.

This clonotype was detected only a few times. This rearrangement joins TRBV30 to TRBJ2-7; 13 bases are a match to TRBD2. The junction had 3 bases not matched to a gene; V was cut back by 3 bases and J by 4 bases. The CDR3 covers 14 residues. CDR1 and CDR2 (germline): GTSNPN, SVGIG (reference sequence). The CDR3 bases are TGTGCCTGGAGGGGGACTAGCGGGAAATACGAGCAGTACTTC. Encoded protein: CAWRGTSGKYEQYF.

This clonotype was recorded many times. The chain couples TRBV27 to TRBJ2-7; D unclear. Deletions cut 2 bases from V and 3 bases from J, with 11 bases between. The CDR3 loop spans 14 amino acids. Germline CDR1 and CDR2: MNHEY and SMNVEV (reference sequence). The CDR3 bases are TGTGCCAGCAGTTTAAGATCCGGAGACTACGAGCAGTACTTC. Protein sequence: CASSLRSGDYEQYF.

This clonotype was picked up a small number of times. This CDR3 is CASSLDVWIGELFF. DNA of the CDR3: TGTGCCAGCAGCTTAGACGTGTGGATCGGGGAGCTGTTTTTT. The V call is TRBV7-2, the J call TRBJ2-2; D is unresolved. Trimming cost V 1 base and J 7 bases, with 10 bases left between them. CDR1 and CDR2 from the germline V gene are SGHTA and FQGNSA. This CDR3 comprises 14 residues.

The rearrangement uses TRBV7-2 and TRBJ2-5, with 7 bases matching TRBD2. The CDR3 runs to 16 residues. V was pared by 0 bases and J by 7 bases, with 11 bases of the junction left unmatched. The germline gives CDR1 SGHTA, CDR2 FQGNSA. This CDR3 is CASSLAPGAGYATQYF. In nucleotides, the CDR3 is TGTGCCAGCAGCTTAGCGCCAGGAGCGGGGTATGCGACCCAGTACTTC.

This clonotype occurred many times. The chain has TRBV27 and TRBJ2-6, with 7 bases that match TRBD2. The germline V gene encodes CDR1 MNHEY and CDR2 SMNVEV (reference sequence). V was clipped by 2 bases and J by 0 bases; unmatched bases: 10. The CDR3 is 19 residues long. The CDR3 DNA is TGTGCCAGCAGTTTAGAGCGGGGCAGGGACCTCTCTGGGGCCAACGTCCTGACTTTC. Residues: CASSLERGRDLSGANVLTF.

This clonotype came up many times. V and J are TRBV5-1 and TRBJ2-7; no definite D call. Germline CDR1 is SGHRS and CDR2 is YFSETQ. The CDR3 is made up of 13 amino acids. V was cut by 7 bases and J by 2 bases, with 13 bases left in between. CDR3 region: CASAPGWAYEQYF. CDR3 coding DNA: TGCGCCAGCGCGCCCGGATGGGCCTACGAGCAGTACTTC.

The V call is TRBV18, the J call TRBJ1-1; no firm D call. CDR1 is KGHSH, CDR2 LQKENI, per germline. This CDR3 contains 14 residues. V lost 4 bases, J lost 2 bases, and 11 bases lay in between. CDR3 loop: CASSRDVDNTEAFF. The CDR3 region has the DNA TGTGCCAGCTCACGCGACGTGGATAACACTGAAGCTTTCTTT.

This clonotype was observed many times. The CDR3 region has the DNA TGTGCCAGCAGCTTAAGTGGAGGGGACTATGGCTACACCTTC. Protein product: CASSLSGGDYGYTF. The V call is TRBV7-9, the J call TRBJ1-2, with a tentative D call TRBD1 (5 bases). This CDR3 spans 14 amino acids. CDR1 and CDR2 from the germline V gene are SEHNR and FQNEAQ (reference sequence). The V end lost 2 bases, the J end lost 3 bases, and 10 bases lay between the germline ends.

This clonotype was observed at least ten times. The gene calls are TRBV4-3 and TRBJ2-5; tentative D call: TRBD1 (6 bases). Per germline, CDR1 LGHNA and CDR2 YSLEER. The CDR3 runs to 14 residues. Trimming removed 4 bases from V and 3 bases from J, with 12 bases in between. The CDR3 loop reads CASSPGTLEETQYF. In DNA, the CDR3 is TGCGCCAGCAGCCCTGGGACACTCGAAGAGACCCAGTACTTC.

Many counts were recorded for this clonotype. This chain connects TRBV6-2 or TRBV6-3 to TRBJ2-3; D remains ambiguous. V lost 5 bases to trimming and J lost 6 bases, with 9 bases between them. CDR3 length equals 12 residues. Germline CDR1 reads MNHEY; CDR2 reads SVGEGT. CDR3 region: CASSQSRDTQYF. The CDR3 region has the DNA TGTGCCAGCAGTCAGAGCCGGGATACGCAGTATTTT.

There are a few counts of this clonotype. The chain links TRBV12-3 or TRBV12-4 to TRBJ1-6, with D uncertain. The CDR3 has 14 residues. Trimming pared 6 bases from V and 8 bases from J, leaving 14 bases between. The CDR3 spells CASRNFVIHSPLHF. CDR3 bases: TGTGCCAGCAGAAACTTTGTAATTCATTCACCCCTCCACTTT.

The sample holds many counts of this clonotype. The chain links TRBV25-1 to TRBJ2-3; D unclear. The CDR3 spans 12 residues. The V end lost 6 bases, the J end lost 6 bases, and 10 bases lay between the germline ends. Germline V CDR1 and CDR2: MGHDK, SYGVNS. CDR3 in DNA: TGTGCCAGCAGGTCGTCGGCGGATACGCAGTATTTT. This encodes CASRSSADTQYF.

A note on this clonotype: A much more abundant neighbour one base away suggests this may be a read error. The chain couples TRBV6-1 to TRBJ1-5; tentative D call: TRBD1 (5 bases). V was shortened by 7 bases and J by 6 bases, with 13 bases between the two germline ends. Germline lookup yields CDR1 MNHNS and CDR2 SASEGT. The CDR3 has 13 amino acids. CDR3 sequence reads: CASKQVGSQPQHF. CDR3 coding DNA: TGTGCCAGCAAACAGGTGGGGTCTCAGCCCCAGCATTTT.